Following are 14 T cell receptor beta chains from one sample sequenced in a study of blood T cell repertoires in COVID-19. Produced via immunoSEQ multiplex PCR; TCRdb's table is partial and in-frame only. The sample carries hundreds of thousands of clones, approximately 90% recorded once. Sequencing was performed on peripheral blood. These receptors originate from a man aged 55 to 70 who had recovered from COVID-19.

The V and J genes are TRBV30 and TRBJ1-1; TRBD1 matches at 9 bases. The junction had 7 bases not matched to a gene; V was cut back by 0 bases and J by 11 bases. Germline V CDR1 and CDR2: GTSNPN, SVGIG (reference sequence). The CDR3 is made up of 13 amino acids. The CDR3 nucleotides read TGTGCCTGGAGTGTAATCCTAGGACAGGGGGCTTTCTTT. Amino acids: CAWSVILGQGAFF.

With regard to this clone: At one of its ends the junction is not consistent with the germline gene, which may arise from a read error. The V call is TRBV23-1, the J call TRBJ2-3; a weak D match, TRBD2 (5 bases). TRBV23-1 is an ORF, and what it does is uncertain. The CDR3 sequence is 12 residues long. CDR3 protein: CASSPPGNTQYF. The CDR3 DNA follows: TGCGCCAGCAGTCCCCCGGGGAATACCCAGTATTTT.

This clone occurred once. This chain joins TRBV5-1 and TRBJ2-1; TRBD2 aligns across 10 bases. The CDR3 sequence is 15 residues long. The germline gives CDR1 SGHRS, CDR2 YFSETQ. Unmatched junction bases numbered 13, after V lost 2 bases and J lost 14 bases. CDR3 sequence (DNA): TGCGCCAGCAGCTTAAGCGGGGGGGAGTCTCAAGTCAAGTTCTTC. Translating gives CASSLSGGESQVKFF.

The J gene is TRBJ1-1, the V gene TRBV7-9; unclear D gene. Germline CDR1 and CDR2: SEHNR and FQNEAQ (reference sequence). CDR3 length: 15 amino acids. Trimming took 5 bases from V and 1 from J, leaving 14 bases between them. CDR3: CASSPGGVPNTEAFF. CDR3 nucleotides: TGTGCCAGCAGCCCCGGCGGGGTTCCGAACACTGAAGCTTTCTTT. The full variable domain, in which reference TRBV7-9 and TRBJ1-1 provide the parts outside the CDR3, is DTGVSQNPRHKITKRGQNVTFRCDPISEHNRLYWYRQTLGQGPEFLTYFQNEAQLEKSRLLSDRFSAERPKGSFSTLEIQRTEQGDSAMYLCASSPGGVPNTEAFFGQGTRLTVV.

The chain uses TRBV5-5 and TRBJ2-7; 7 bases are a match to TRBD1. The CDR3 covers 16 residues. CDR1 is SGHKS and CDR2 is YYEKEE in the germline V gene (reference sequence). Germline trimming cut 2 bases from V and 7 bases from J; bases unmatched to any gene: 15. CDR3 residues: CASSFVTATGRREQYF. CDR3 nucleotides: TGTGCCAGCAGCTTCGTTACGGCGACAGGGAGACGAGAGCAGTACTTC.

The chain joins TRBV6-5 to TRBJ2-1; D perhaps matches TRBD1 (6 bases). Germline CDR1 is MNHEY and CDR2 is SVGAGI. This CDR3 is 13 amino acids long. V was pared by 8 bases and J by 5 bases, with 13 bases between. The CDR3 region has the DNA TGTGCCAGCGGCCGATCAGGGGACAATGAGCAGTTCTTC. Its translation: CASGRSGDNEQFF.

J is TRBJ2-7 and V is TRBV19; 9 bases fit TRBD1. CDR1 and CDR2 (germline): LNHDA, SQIVND (reference sequence). Trimming cost V 4 bases and J 5 bases; bases outside gene matches: 9. The CDR3 sequence is 15 residues long. The CDR3 bases are TGTGCCAGTAGTACCCCCCCGGGACAGGGCCACGAGCAGTACTTC. Amino acid sequence: CASSTPPGQGHEQYF. Using reference TRBV19 and TRBJ2-7 for the parts outside the CDR3, the full variable domain is DGGITQSPKYLFRKEGQNVTLSCEQNLNHDAMYWYRQDPGQGLRLIYYSQIVNDFQKGDIAEGYSVSREKKESFPLTVTSAQKNPTAFYLCASSTPPGQGHEQYFGPGTRLTVT.

The CDR3 loop reads CASSYSLIRESPLHF. CDR3 DNA sequence: TGTGCCAGCAGTTACTCCCTAATAAGGGAGTCACCCCTCCACTTT. The rearrangement links TRBV6-5 to TRBJ1-6, with D unresolved. The length of the CDR3 is 15 residues. Trimming removed 0 bases at V and 10 bases at J, with 13 bases between. Germline-derived CDR1 and CDR2 are MNHEY and SVGAGI.

V usage is TRBV19 and J usage is TRBJ1-1, with D tentatively TRBD1 (6 bases). Trimming left V 3 bases short and J 4 bases short, with 15 bases between. Germline values: CDR1 LNHDA, CDR2 SQIVND (reference sequence). The CDR3 sequence is 15 residues long. CDR3 DNA sequence: TGTGCCAGTAGTATCGGGCCAGGGGTAGGCACTGAAGCTTTCTTT. The encoded protein is CASSIGPGVGTEAFF.

V gene TRBV6-2 or TRBV6-3 combines with J gene TRBJ1-6; D unclear. This CDR3 is built from 16 residues. Trimming shortened V by 3 bases and J by 0 bases, and 9 bases separated the two germline ends. CDR1 is MNHEY, CDR2 SVGEGT, per germline. In DNA form, the CDR3 reads TGTGCCAGCAGTTATGGGCGAAGCTCCTATAATTCACCCCTCCACTTT. Its translation is CASSYGRSSYNSPLHF.

This chain connects TRBV21-1 to TRBJ2-7; TRBD2 is taken as the D call from the table, unchecked against the DNA. TRBV21-1 is a listed pseudogene. The CDR3 totals 11 residues. The CDR3 DNA follows: TGTGCCAGCAGCAATACCTACGAGCAGTACTTC. Protein: CASSNTYEQYF.

The chain links TRBV5-1 to TRBJ1-1; D gene ambiguous. The V gene lost 0 bases and the J gene lost 1 base, with 10 bases spanning the gap. CDR3 length equals 15 residues. Germline lookup yields CDR1 SGHRS and CDR2 YFSETQ. The chain's CDR3 is CASSLARAGNTEAFF. Here the CDR3 DNA reads TGCGCCAGCAGCTTGGCTAGGGCGGGGAACACTGAAGCTTTCTTT.

The chain employs TRBV28 and TRBJ2-1, with 12 bases identical to TRBD2. Germline lookup yields CDR1 MDHEN and CDR2 SYDVKM. This CDR3 spans 16 amino acids. V gave up 1 base and J gave up 14 bases; unmatched junction bases: 12. The chain's CDR3 is CASSLSLAGGLWKKFF. The CDR3 bases are TGTGCCAGCAGTTTATCTCTAGCGGGGGGGCTTTGGAAAAAGTTCTTC.

V is TRBV18 and J is TRBJ1-1, with unresolved D. Trimming removed 2 bases at V and 4 bases at J, with 14 bases between. The CDR3 spans 15 residues. Germline-derived CDR1 and CDR2 are KGHSH and LQKENI. CDR3 protein: CASSPSFGETTEAFF. CDR3 bases: TGTGCCAGCTCACCATCCTTCGGGGAGACCACTGAAGCTTTCTTT.